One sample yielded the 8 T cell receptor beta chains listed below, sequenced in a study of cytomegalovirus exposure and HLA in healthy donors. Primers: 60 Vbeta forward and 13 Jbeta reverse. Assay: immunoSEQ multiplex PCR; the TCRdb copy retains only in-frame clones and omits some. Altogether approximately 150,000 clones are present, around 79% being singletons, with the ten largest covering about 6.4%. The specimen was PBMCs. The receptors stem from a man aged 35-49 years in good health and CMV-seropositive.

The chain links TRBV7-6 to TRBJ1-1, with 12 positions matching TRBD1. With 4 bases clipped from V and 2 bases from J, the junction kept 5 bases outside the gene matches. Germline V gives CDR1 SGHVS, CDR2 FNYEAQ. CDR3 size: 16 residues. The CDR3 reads CASSSEGTGGNTEAFF. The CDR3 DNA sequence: TGTGCCAGCAGCTCAGAAGGGACAGGGGGCAACACTGAAGCTTTCTTT.

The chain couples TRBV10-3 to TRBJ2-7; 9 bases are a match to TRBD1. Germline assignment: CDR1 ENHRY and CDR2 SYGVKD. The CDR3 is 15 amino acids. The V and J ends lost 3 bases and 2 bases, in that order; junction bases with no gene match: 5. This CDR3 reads CAISEPGQGTYEQYF. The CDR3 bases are TGTGCCATCAGTGAACCGGGACAGGGTACCTACGAGCAGTACTTC.

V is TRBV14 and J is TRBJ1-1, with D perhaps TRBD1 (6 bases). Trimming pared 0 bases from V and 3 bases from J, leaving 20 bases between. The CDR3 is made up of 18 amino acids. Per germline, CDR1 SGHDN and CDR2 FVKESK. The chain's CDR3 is CASSQDGGGRFVHTEAFF. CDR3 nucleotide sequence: TGTGCCAGCAGCCAAGATGGGGGGGGGCGCTTTGTCCACACTGAAGCTTTCTTT.

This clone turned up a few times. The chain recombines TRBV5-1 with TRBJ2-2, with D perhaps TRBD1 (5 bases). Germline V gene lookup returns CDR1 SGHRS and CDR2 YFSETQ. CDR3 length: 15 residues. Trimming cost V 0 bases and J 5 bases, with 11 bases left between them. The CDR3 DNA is TGCGCCAGCAGCTTGGGGGGATCAGGGACCGGGGAGCTGTTTTTT. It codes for CASSLGGSGTGELFF.

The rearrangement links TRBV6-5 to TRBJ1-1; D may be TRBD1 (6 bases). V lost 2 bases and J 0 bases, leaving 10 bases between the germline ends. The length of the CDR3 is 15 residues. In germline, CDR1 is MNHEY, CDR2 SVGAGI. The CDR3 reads CASSYQQGLNTEAFF. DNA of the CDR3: TGTGCCAGCAGTTACCAACAGGGCCTGAACACTGAAGCTTTCTTT.

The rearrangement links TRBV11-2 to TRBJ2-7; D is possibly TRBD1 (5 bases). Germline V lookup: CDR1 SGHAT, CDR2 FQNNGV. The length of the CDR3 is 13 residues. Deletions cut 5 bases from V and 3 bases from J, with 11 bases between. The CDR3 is CASSPLDIYEQYF. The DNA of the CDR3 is TGTGCCAGCAGCCCCCTGGACATCTACGAGCAGTACTTC.

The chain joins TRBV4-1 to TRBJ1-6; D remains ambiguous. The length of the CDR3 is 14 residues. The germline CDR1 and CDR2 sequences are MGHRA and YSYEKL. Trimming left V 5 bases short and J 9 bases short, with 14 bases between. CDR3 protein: CASSTESRSSPLHF. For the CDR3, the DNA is TGCGCCAGCAGCACCGAATCTAGGAGTTCACCCCTCCACTTT.

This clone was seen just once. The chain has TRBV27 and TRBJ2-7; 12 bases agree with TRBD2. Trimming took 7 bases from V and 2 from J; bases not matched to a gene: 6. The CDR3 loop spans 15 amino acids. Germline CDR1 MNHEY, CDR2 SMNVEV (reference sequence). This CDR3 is CASTVWTSGTYEQYF. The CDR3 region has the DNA TGTGCCAGCACCGTCTGGACTAGCGGGACCTACGAGCAGTACTTC.